This T cell receptor (beta chain) stems from a study of control samples from healthy donors and cancer patients. Germline V gene sequence: CDR1 SGHNT, CDR2 YYREEE (reference sequence). The ends were cut back, 2 bases at V and 6 bases at J, with 12 bases in the middle. This CDR3 is 14 amino acids long. Sequenced by immunoSEQ multiplex PCR; TCRdb stores in-frame clones only, minus some. The clone table shows 150,000 to 200,000 clones, with the ten largest holding roughly 2%. This TCR was recovered from a woman aged 25 to 39 in good health. Sequencing input: blood. The V and J genes are TRBV5-4 and TRBJ2-1; perhaps TRBD1 as D (5 bases). In DNA form, the CDR3 reads TGTGCCAGCAGCTTAAATAACAGGCTCAATGAGCAGTTCTTC. This sequence encodes CASSLNNRLNEQFF.